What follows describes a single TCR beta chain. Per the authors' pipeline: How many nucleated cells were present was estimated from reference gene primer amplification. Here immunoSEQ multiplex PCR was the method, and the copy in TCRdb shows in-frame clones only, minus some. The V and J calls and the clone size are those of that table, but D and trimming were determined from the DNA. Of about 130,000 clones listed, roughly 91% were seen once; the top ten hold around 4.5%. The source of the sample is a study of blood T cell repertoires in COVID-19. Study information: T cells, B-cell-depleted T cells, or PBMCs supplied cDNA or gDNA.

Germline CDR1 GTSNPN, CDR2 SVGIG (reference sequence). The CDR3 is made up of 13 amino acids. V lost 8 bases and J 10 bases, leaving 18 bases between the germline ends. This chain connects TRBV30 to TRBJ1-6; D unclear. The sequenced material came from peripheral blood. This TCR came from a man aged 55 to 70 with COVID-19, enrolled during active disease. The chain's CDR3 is CAVGDEPYSPLHF. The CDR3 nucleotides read TGTGCCGTCGGAGATGAACCGTACTCACCCCTCCACTTT.